One and the same sample provided the 31 T cell receptor beta chains below, sequenced in a study of blood T cells in healthy people across ages. A second PCR of 7 to 11 cycles used a sample-barcoded 5' primer and a J-beta primer mix. TCRdb reprocessed the 5' RACE reads via MiXCR and lists one record per CDR3 protein. The sample shows around 750,000 distinct CDR3 sequences, approximately 55% of them seen only once. The sample comprised blood. These receptor sequences come from a man older than 75 in good health.

This rearrangement joins TRBV12-3 or TRBV12-4 to TRBJ1-5; D gene ambiguous. The CDR3 runs 14 residues. V gave up 8 bases and J gave up 0 bases, with 11 bases separating them. This CDR3 reads CASPQGCSNQPQHF. CDR3 coding DNA: TGTGCCAGCCCCCAAGGCTGTAGCAATCAGCCCCAGCATTTT.

V is TRBV9 and J is TRBJ2-5; 9 bases fit TRBD1. CDR1 and CDR2 (germline): SGDLS, YYNGEE. The V gene end was trimmed by 1 base and the J gene end by 3 bases; junction bases not matched to a gene: 7. The CDR3 is 16 amino acids. The CDR3 coding sequence is TGTGCCAGCAGCGTAAGTGGGACAGGGAATAAAGAGACCCAGTACTTC. Residues: CASSVSGTGNKETQYF. The whole variable domain, remainder taken from reference TRBV9 and TRBJ2-5, is DSGVTQTPKHLITATGQRVTLRCSPRSGDLSVYWYQQSLDQGLQFLIQYYNGEERAKGNILERFSAQQFPDLHSELNLSSLELGDSALYFCASSVSGTGNKETQYFGPGTRLLVL.

This chain joins TRBV6-2 or TRBV6-3 and TRBJ2-1; 16 bases fit TRBD2. The CDR3 has 17 residues. The V gene's germline CDR1 is MNHEY and CDR2 SVGEGT. V was clipped by 5 bases and J by 6 bases; unmatched bases: 7. The CDR3 sequence is CASSPGTSGREINEQFF. CDR3 in DNA: TGTGCCAGCAGTCCTGGGACTAGCGGGAGGGAGATCAATGAGCAGTTCTTC.

This chain's CDR3 is CASSYGQAGYQPQHF. CDR3 bases: TGTGCCAGCAGTTACGGACAGGCCGGATATCAGCCCCAGCATTTT. The gene calls are TRBV12-3 or TRBV12-4 and TRBJ1-5; 7 nucleotides line up with TRBD1. The V and J ends lost 4 bases and 5 bases, in that order; junction bases with no gene match: 8. CDR3 length: 15 residues.

This clonotype was found a few times. The chain joins TRBV18 to TRBJ1-5; a possible D gene is TRBD1 (5 bases). Trimming pared 3 bases from V and 1 base from J, leaving 10 bases between. The length of the CDR3 is 15 residues. Germline-derived CDR1 and CDR2 are KGHSH and LQKENI. The CDR3 sequence: CASSPSGQSNQPQHF. CDR3 bases: TGTGCCAGCTCACCTTCAGGGCAGAGCAATCAGCCCCAGCATTTT.

The CDR3 region has the DNA TGCAGTGCTACGAACCCACAGAGCGGCTACACCTTC. This encodes CSATNPQSGYTF. The rearrangement joins TRBV20-1 to TRBJ1-2, with unresolved D. V was cut by 4 bases and J by 8 bases, with 14 bases left in between. CDR3 size: 12 residues. Germline CDR1 and CDR2: DFQATT and SNEGSKA (reference sequence).

The chain combines TRBV12-3 or TRBV12-4 with TRBJ2-7, with TRBD1 matching 9 bases. V lost 5 bases, J lost 4 bases, and 9 bases stayed unmatched. This CDR3 is 15 amino acids long. The DNA of the CDR3 is TGTGCCAGCAGTAACCACGACAGGGGGAGGTACGAGCAGTACTTC. This gives the protein CASSNHDRGRYEQYF.

J is TRBJ2-1 and V is TRBV27, with D tentatively TRBD2 (6 bases). The germline CDR1 and CDR2 sequences are MNHEY and SMNVEV (reference sequence). The CDR3 is 14 residues long. V was clipped by 6 bases and J by 7 bases, with 16 bases between them. CDR3 residues: CASSRAGSGNEQFF. As DNA, the CDR3 is TGTGCCAGCAGCCGGGCGGGGTCAGGAAATGAGCAGTTCTTC.

The DNA of the CDR3 is TGTGCCAGCAGCGCCAAATACGAGCAGTACTTC. Translation: CASSAKYEQYF. The J gene is TRBJ2-4, the V gene TRBV9; D gene uncertain. The J call is doubtful: the DNA matches TRBJ2-7 better. This CDR3 comprises 11 residues. Per germline, CDR1 SGDLS and CDR2 YYNGEE.

This clonotype has a handful of counts. V gene TRBV5-1 combines with J gene TRBJ2-5; TRBD2 matches at 7 bases. CDR1 SGHRS and CDR2 YFSETQ come from the germline V gene. This CDR3 comprises 16 residues. Trimming removed 0 bases from V and 1 base from J; junction bases left unmatched: 6. The DNA of the CDR3 is TGCGCCAGCAGCTTGGTGGCTAGCGGAAGCCAAGAGACCCAGTACTTC. Encoded protein: CASSLVASGSQETQYF.

V and J are TRBV2 and TRBJ1-1; D is ambiguous. CDR3 length equals 12 residues. The V gene's germline CDR1 is SNHLY and CDR2 FYNNEI. Trimming took off 6 bases at V and 11 bases at J, with 16 bases between the two ends. CDR3 region: CASRERRGYAFF. In DNA form, the CDR3 reads TGTGCCAGCAGGGAAAGGCGAGGGTACGCTTTCTTT.

This chain links TRBV20-1 with TRBJ2-1, with no clear D. The CDR3 contains 16 residues. Germline V gives CDR1 DFQATT, CDR2 SNEGSKA (reference sequence). V gave up 0 bases and J gave up 1 base, with 13 bases separating them. The CDR3 DNA sequence: TGCAGTGCTAGAGATCTAAGAGGATGGTCCTACAATGAGCAGTTCTTC. It is translated as CSARDLRGWSYNEQFF.

This clonotype occurred a few times. V and J are TRBV12-3 or TRBV12-4 and TRBJ2-1; the D call may be TRBD1 or TRBD2 (6 bases each). V was trimmed by 4 bases and J by 6 bases, leaving 13 bases between them. CDR3 length: 14 residues. CDR3 bases: TGTGCCAGCAGTTACCTGAGGGGGGTCAATGAGCAGTTCTTC. It specifies CASSYLRGVNEQFF.

The chain has TRBV27 and TRBJ2-7; D possibly corresponds to TRBD1 (9 bases). V gave up 4 bases and J gave up 3 bases, with 31 bases separating them. Germline-derived CDR1 and CDR2 are MNHEY and SMNVEV (reference sequence). The CDR3 spans 20 residues. The DNA for the CDR3 is TGTGCCAGCAGTTCTCCGGGGGGGGCTGGCGGGACAGGGTTATTCTACGAGCAGTACTTC. Amino acids: CASSSPGGAGGTGLFYEQYF.

This clonotype was counted between two and nine times. This chain uses TRBV12-3 or TRBV12-4 with TRBJ1-2, with 9 positions matching TRBD1. The CDR3 is 14 amino acids. V dropped 6 bases and J dropped 7; count of bases not matched to a gene: 9. The CDR3 protein is CASSEDRGFSGYTF. In DNA, the CDR3 is TGTGCCAGCAGCGAGGACAGGGGTTTTAGTGGCTACACCTTC.

In this sample, this clonotype turned up a few times. The chain joins TRBV12-3 or TRBV12-4 to TRBJ1-1, with 8 bases fitting TRBD1. This CDR3 has 14 amino acids. Germline trimming cut 6 bases from V and 7 bases from J; bases unmatched to any gene: 10. The CDR3 DNA sequence: TGTGCCAGCAGCTCAACCAAGGACAGGGTTGAAGCTTTCTTT. Translation: CASSSTKDRVEAFF.

This clonotype was observed a single time. The chain is built from TRBV5-1 and TRBJ2-3; TRBD1 matches at 8 bases. The CDR3 is made up of 16 amino acids. The V segment lost 7 bases and the J segment 1 base; nucleotides outside the gene matches: 11. The germline gives CDR1 SGHRS, CDR2 YFSETQ. The CDR3 region has the DNA TGCGCCAGCGACCCAGGGGGCGGACGTGGCACAGATACGCAGTATTTT. The encoded protein is CASDPGGGRGTDTQYF.

The CDR3: CATLWGGSGETQYF. The CDR3 DNA sequence: TGTGCCACCCTATGGGGCGGATCTGGAGAGACCCAGTACTTC. The rearrangement uses TRBV7-9 and TRBJ2-5; the D gene is possibly TRBD1 (5 bases). The CDR3 has 14 amino acids. V was cut by 10 bases and J by 4 bases, with 19 bases left in between. Germline V lookup: CDR1 SEHNR, CDR2 FQNEAQ (reference sequence).

The rearrangement links TRBV9 to TRBJ2-1, with D uncertain. The CDR3 consists of 14 residues. CDR1 and CDR2 (germline): SGDLS, YYNGEE. V lost 0 bases, J lost 9 bases, and 13 bases lay in between. CDR3 bases: TGTGCCAGCAGCGTAGCCTCAGAAACGGGTGAGCAGTTCTTC. This codes for CASSVASETGEQFF.

The chain is built from TRBV20-1 and TRBJ2-5; 12 nucleotides match TRBD2. With 6 bases clipped from V and 3 bases from J, the junction kept 5 bases outside the gene matches. The CDR3 sequence is 14 residues long. Germline CDR1 and CDR2: DFQATT and SNEGSKA (reference sequence). The CDR3, as DNA: TGCAGTGCCCTAAGACTAGCGGGAGAAGAGACCCAGTACTTC. This sequence encodes CSALRLAGEETQYF.

This clonotype was observed a few times. The chain carries TRBV7-2 and TRBJ2-3; D might be TRBD2 (6 bases). This CDR3 is 14 amino acids long. CDR1 is SGHTA and CDR2 is FQGNSA in the germline V gene. The germline V and J ends were trimmed by 1 base and 8 bases, with 13 bases remaining between them. Here the CDR3 DNA reads TGTGCCAGCAGCTTAGAACGGGAGAGGGTTACGCAGTATTTT. Translating gives CASSLERERVTQYF.

The chain uses TRBV7-2 and TRBJ1-6; D not resolved. The V and J ends lost 5 bases and 5 bases respectively, with 4 bases between them. The CDR3 loop spans 12 amino acids. Germline CDR1 is SGHTA and CDR2 is FQGNSA. CDR3 region: CASSHDNSPLHF. DNA for the CDR3: TGTGCCAGCAGCCACGATAATTCACCCCTCCACTTT.

This clonotype was detected only a few times. The gene calls are TRBV7-6 and TRBJ1-2; D is unresolved. The germline CDR1 and CDR2 sequences are SGHVS and FNYEAQ. With 5 bases removed from V and 5 bases from J, the gap between germline ends came to 12 bases. The length of the CDR3 is 13 residues. The CDR3 loop reads CASSPQQGYGYTF. DNA for the CDR3: TGTGCCAGCAGCCCACAGCAAGGGTATGGCTACACCTTC.

This clonotype came up a few times. This sequence joins TRBV29-1 and TRBJ2-7; D unclear. The CDR3 runs 13 residues. The germline V gene encodes CDR1 SQVTM and CDR2 ANQGSEA. Trimming cost V 5 bases and J 2 bases, with 13 bases left between them. CDR3 bases: TGCAGCGTTAAGGAAGGGCTCCCCTACGAGCAGTACTTC. Protein: CSVKEGLPYEQYF.

The V gene is TRBV7-8, the J gene TRBJ2-7; 11 nucleotides match TRBD1. The CDR3 length is 16 residues. Trimming at V came to 3 bases and at J to 1 base, leaving 5 bases not matched to a gene. Per the germline V gene, CDR1 is SGHVS and CDR2 is FQNEAQ. This CDR3 is CASSLSRDRGSYEQYF. The CDR3 DNA reads as TGTGCCAGCAGCTTGTCCCGGGACAGGGGGTCCTACGAGCAGTACTTC.

Turning to this clonotype: The junction and the germline gene differ at one end; a read error may be behind it. This chain connects TRBV6-1 to TRBJ1-5; D not certain. This CDR3 region has 12 residues. Germline V gene sequence: CDR1 MNHNS, CDR2 SASEGT. The DNA of the CDR3 is TGTGCCAGCAGTGAAGGGAATCGGCCCCAGCATTTT. Amino acid sequence: CASSEGNRPQHF.

With regard to this clonotype: The DNA is left out, because the CDR3 cannot be placed on it with certainty; the CDR3 is given as TCRdb lists it. The V gene is TRBV29-1, the J gene TRBJ2-3; the tabulated D call, TRBD1, remains unverified against the DNA. Germline values: CDR1 SQVTM, CDR2 ANQGSEA. From its first to its last residue, the CDR3 has 16 amino acids. The CDR3 sequence: CSVEDSVGDGTDTRYF.

The V gene is TRBV2, the J gene TRBJ1-1; D may be TRBD1 (5 bases). Trimming removed 7 bases at V and 0 bases at J, with 15 bases between. CDR3 length: 15 residues. The germline CDR1 and CDR2 sequences are SNHLY and FYNNEI. The CDR3 protein is CASKFPGLLNTEAFF. CDR3 sequence (DNA): TGTGCCAGCAAGTTCCCGGGACTCTTGAACACTGAAGCTTTCTTT.

This clonotype was seen a handful of times. The chain employs TRBV11-3 and TRBJ2-1; D might be TRBD2 (5 bases). Trimming took off 5 bases at V and 7 bases at J, with 12 bases between the two ends. Germline V gene data show CDR1 as SGHNT and CDR2 as YENEEA. The CDR3 has 13 residues. CDR3 nucleotides: TGTGCCAGCAGCCCCCCGGGGAAAAATGAGCAGTTCTTC. It yields the protein CASSPPGKNEQFF. Full variable domain (rest looked up from reference TRBV11-3 and TRBJ2-1): EAGVVQSPRYKIIEKKQPVAFWCNPISGHNTLYWYLQNLGQGPELLIRYENEEAVDDSQLPKDRFSAERLKGVDSTLKIQPAELGDSAVYLCASSPPGKNEQFFGPGTRLTVL.

This clonotype was detected once. This chain connects TRBV5-1 to TRBJ2-7; possibly TRBD1 for D (6 bases). Germline CDR1 SGHRS, CDR2 YFSETQ. This CDR3 is 16 amino acids long. Trimming shortened V by 4 bases and J by 3 bases, and 20 bases separated the two germline ends. CDR3: CASSGRTGRGNYEQYF. CDR3 sequence (DNA): TGCGCCAGCAGCGGCCGAACGGGCAGGGGAAACTACGAGCAGTACTTC.

V and J are TRBV6-2 or TRBV6-3 and TRBJ2-4; D gene ambiguous. TRBJ2-5 explains the end of the DNA better; the J call may be wrong. Germline V gene sequence: CDR1 MNHEY, CDR2 SVGEGT. The CDR3 loop spans 15 amino acids. The CDR3 reads CASSYVGRFQETQYF. In DNA form, the CDR3 reads TGTGCCAGCAGTTACGTGGGCAGGTTCCAAGAGACCCAGTACTTC.